This T cell receptor beta chain was sequenced during a study of T cells in Graves' hyperthyroidism and ophthalmopathy. What was amplified from RNA transcripts were TCR beta CDR3 regions. First-round RT-PCR targeting the TCR CDR3 was performed with the HTBI primer set. TCRdb reanalysed the multiplex PCR reads using MiXCR and keeps one entry per CDR3 protein. The sample shows fewer than 900,000 distinct CDR3 sequences, approximately 19% of them seen only once. This clonotype has just a few counts. PBMCs were collected from a roughly 10 ml volume of fresh peripheral blood. The CDR3 extends over 13 amino acids. Germline V gene sequence: CDR1 SQVTM, CDR2 ANQGSEA. Trimming took 7 bases from V and 5 from J; bases not matched to a gene: 8.

The rearrangement joins TRBV29-1 to TRBJ1-5; 7 bases map to TRBD1. Sequencing was performed on blood. The clonotype was recovered from a woman in her forties or fifties with Graves' hyperthyroidism that later progressed to Graves' ophthalmopathy. This CDR3 reads CSAGGTEDQPQHF. The CDR3 nucleotides are TGCAGCGCTGGGGGGACAGAAGATCAGCCCCAGCATTTT.